Shown below are 26 T cell receptor beta chains from a single sample sequenced in a study of T cells in Graves' hyperthyroidism and ophthalmopathy. Amplification of TCR beta CDR3 regions was performed using RNA transcripts as template. The HTBI set primed first-round TCR CDR3 RT-PCR. Using its own MiXCR run on the multiplex PCR reads, TCRdb lists one record per CDR3 protein. Among almost 250,000 distinct CDR3 sequences listed, roughly a quarter were seen once. Sequenced material: blood. The source is a woman aged 40 to 50 with Graves' ophthalmopathy.

The chain employs TRBV6-2 or TRBV6-3 and TRBJ2-7; weak D call: TRBD1 (6 bases). The DNA end favors TRBJ2-1, so the J call may be wrong. CDR1 MNHEY and CDR2 SVGEGT come from the germline V gene. The CDR3 length is 14 residues. CDR3 DNA sequence: TGTGCCAGCAGACTCGTACAGGGTAGGAACGAGCAGTTCTTC. Its translation is CASRLVQGRNEQFF.

Note on this clonotype: An end of the junction differs from the germline gene, which may be a read error. The rearrangement joins TRBV12-3 or TRBV12-4 to TRBJ2-7, with unresolved D. CDR3 length: 13 amino acids. The CDR3 region is CASSLAVNYEQHF. CDR3 coding DNA: TGTGCCAGCAGTTTAGCGGTCAACTACGAGCAGCACTTC.

The count of this clonotype is one. The rearrangement joins TRBV24-1 to TRBJ2-5; D possibly uses TRBD1 or TRBD2 (5 bases each). Trimming cost V 3 bases and J 5 bases, with 18 bases left between them. The CDR3 runs to 16 residues. Germline assignment: CDR1 KGHDR and CDR2 SFDVKD. The CDR3 spells CATSDRGTDLGETQYF. The CDR3, as DNA: TGTGCCACCAGTGATCGAGGGACCGATCTTGGGGAGACCCAGTACTTC.

This clonotype was counted at least ten times. This chain uses TRBV5-1 with TRBJ1-3, with TRBD1 matching 9 bases. The CDR3 sequence is 15 residues long. V was clipped by 4 bases and J by 4 bases; unmatched bases: 6. Germline loops: CDR1 SGHRS, CDR2 YFSETQ. CDR3 coding DNA: TGCGCCAGCAGCAGTCGGACAGGGGTAGGAAACACCATATATTTT. Its protein is CASSSRTGVGNTIYF.

This clonotype was found many times. This rearrangement joins TRBV10-3 to TRBJ1-4; D is undetermined. This CDR3 has 12 amino acids. The germline V gene has CDR1 ENHRY and CDR2 SYGVKD. Between the trimmed V and J ends, which lost 3 bases and 6 bases, there was a span of 5 bases. The CDR3 loop reads CAISDGDEKLFF. For the CDR3, the DNA is TGTGCCATCAGTGACGGGGATGAAAAACTGTTTTTT.

The chain combines TRBV24-1 with TRBJ2-5; D possibly corresponds to TRBD2 (6 bases). Germline CDR1 and CDR2: KGHDR and SFDVKD. V was trimmed by 5 bases and J by 4 bases, leaving 19 bases between them. The CDR3 contains 16 residues. The CDR3 sequence is CATSATRGRGGETQYF. CDR3 DNA sequence: TGTGCCACCAGTGCCACCCGGGGGAGAGGTGGAGAGACCCAGTACTTC.

This chain connects TRBV6-1 to TRBJ1-1; D is undetermined. Per germline, CDR1 MNHNS and CDR2 SASEGT. The V and J ends lost 8 bases and 0 bases respectively, with 7 bases between them. The CDR3 runs to 12 residues. The CDR3 here is CASDRVNTEAFF. In DNA, the CDR3 is TGTGCCAGCGATAGAGTGAACACTGAAGCTTTCTTT.

This clonotype showed up just a few times. J is TRBJ2-5 and V is TRBV6-1; 8 bases map to TRBD2. This CDR3 region has 14 residues. Germline V gene sequence: CDR1 MNHNS, CDR2 SASEGT. Germline trimming cut 0 bases from V and 10 bases from J; bases unmatched to any gene: 7. This CDR3 reads CASSEAAGGIIQYF. The CDR3 nucleotides read TGTGCCAGCAGTGAAGCGGCGGGGGGCATAATCCAGTACTTC.

This clonotype was recorded at least ten times. The germline gene is not matched at one end of the junction; a read error may be the cause. The chain is built from TRBV20-1 and TRBJ1-1; the D gene is possibly TRBD1 (5 bases). CDR3 length: 15 residues. Germline V gene lookup returns CDR1 DFQATT and CDR2 SNEGSKA (reference sequence). The CDR3 reads CSARAPKGVNTEALF. The CDR3, as DNA: TGCAGTGCTAGAGCACCAAAAGGGGTGAACACTGAAGCTCTCTTT.

This clonotype appeared many times. The chain employs TRBV20-1 and TRBJ2-2; 7 bases fit TRBD1. J gave up 2 bases and V 5 bases, and 5 bases lay outside the gene matches. Germline V lookup: CDR1 DFQATT, CDR2 SNEGSKA (reference sequence). The CDR3 spans 14 residues. The CDR3 DNA sequence: TGCAGTGCTCCCCGACAGGGAAACACCGGGGAGCTGTTTTTT. Amino acid sequence: CSAPRQGNTGELFF.

This clonotype was seen ten or more times. This chain uses TRBV4-1 with TRBJ2-2, with 9 bases lining up with TRBD1. The germline V gene has CDR1 MGHRA and CDR2 YSYEKL. V lost 6 bases and J lost 4; bases outside the gene matches: 6. CDR3 length: 15 amino acids. CDR3 loop: CASSYGQGPTGELFF. The CDR3 DNA reads as TGCGCCAGCAGTTACGGACAGGGGCCCACCGGGGAGCTGTTTTTT.

This clonotype was seen once. The chain links TRBV27 to TRBJ1-2, with D unclear. The V end was cut by 5 bases, the J end by 6 bases, with 16 bases between. Germline values: CDR1 MNHEY, CDR2 SMNVEV (reference sequence). This CDR3 has 14 amino acids. The CDR3 DNA is TGTGCCAGCAGTGAATTTGAAGGAACGCATGGCTACACCTTC. This codes for CASSEFEGTHGYTF.

This clonotype was seen at least ten times. The J gene is TRBJ2-7, the V gene TRBV5-6; 9 nucleotides match TRBD1. The CDR3 consists of 14 residues. The trim removed 0 bases at V and 6 bases at J, leaving 4 bases unmatched. Germline CDR1 is SGHDT and CDR2 is YYEEEE. The CDR3 is CASSLGGTGSEQYF. In nucleotides, the CDR3 is TGTGCCAGCAGCTTGGGGGGGACAGGGTCCGAGCAGTACTTC. Together with reference TRBV5-6 and TRBJ2-7, the CDR3 gives the full variable domain: DAGVTQSPTHLIKTRGQQVTLRCSPKSGHDTVSWYQQALGQGPQFIFQYYEEEERQRGNFPDRFSGHQFPNYSSELNVNALLLGDSALYLCASSLGGTGSEQYFGPGTRLTVT.

The chain links TRBV5-1 to TRBJ1-3; D gene ambiguous. Trimming pared 4 bases from V and 0 bases from J, leaving 11 bases between. The V gene's germline CDR1 is SGHRS and CDR2 YFSETQ. The CDR3 totals 15 residues. For the CDR3, the DNA is TGCGCCAGCAGCGCGGTCGGGAGCTCTGGAAACACCATATATTTT. Translated: CASSAVGSSGNTIYF.

This clonotype occurred many times. This chain connects TRBV7-3 to TRBJ1-1; a possible D gene is TRBD1 (6 bases). Per germline, CDR1 SGHTA and CDR2 FQGTGA. The CDR3 sequence is 14 residues long. Trimming shortened V by 3 bases and J by 2 bases, and 10 bases separated the two germline ends. The CDR3 spells CASSLGHANTEAFF. CDR3 sequence (DNA): TGTGCCAGCAGCTTGGGACACGCCAACACTGAAGCTTTCTTT.

The CDR3 sequence is CASSLFGLQETQYF. The CDR3 nucleotides read TGTGCCAGCAGTTTATTTGGATTACAAGAGACCCAGTACTTC. The chain recombines TRBV28 with TRBJ2-5, with no clear D. Germline-derived CDR1 and CDR2 are MDHEN and SYDVKM. The CDR3 is 14 residues long. The V gene lost 1 base and the J gene lost 2 bases, with 8 bases spanning the gap.

This clonotype was counted only a few times. The rearrangement joins TRBV6-1 to TRBJ1-1; no clear D. The CDR3 length is 13 residues. The ends were cut back, 5 bases at V and 0 bases at J, with 7 bases in the middle. The germline gives CDR1 MNHNS, CDR2 SASEGT. The DNA of the CDR3 is TGTGCCAGCAGTCAACACCTGAACACTGAAGCTTTCTTT. Encoded protein: CASSQHLNTEAFF.

This clonotype was seen a few times. This rearrangement joins TRBV11-2 to TRBJ2-7; the D gene is possibly TRBD1 (6 bases). The CDR3 extends over 13 amino acids. The germline CDR1 and CDR2 sequences are SGHAT and FQNNGV. The V gene lost 7 bases and the J gene lost 0 bases, with 10 bases spanning the gap. In DNA form, the CDR3 reads TGTGCCAGCACCCGACAGGCCTCCTACGAGCAGTACTTC. It translates to CASTRQASYEQYF.

This clonotype was observed at least ten times. The V and J genes are TRBV28 and TRBJ2-7; a weak D match, TRBD2 (6 bases). The V and J ends lost 5 bases and 2 bases respectively, with 16 bases between them. CDR3 length: 15 residues. Germline values: CDR1 MDHEN, CDR2 SYDVKM. CDR3 coding DNA: TGTGCCAGCAGTACGATAGCGGAAGTGGCCTACGAGCAGTACTTC. This codes for CASSTIAEVAYEQYF.

The rearrangement links TRBV19 to TRBJ1-5; D might be TRBD1 (6 bases). The CDR3 runs to 15 residues. The germline gives CDR1 LNHDA, CDR2 SQIVND (reference sequence). V lost 9 bases, J lost 7 bases, and 22 bases lay in between. The CDR3 bases are TGTGCCAGCCACGCGAGGGGGGGACTTGCGCAGCCCCAGCATTTT. Translating it yields CASHARGGLAQPQHF.

Ten or more counts support this clonotype. The rearrangement joins TRBV4-1 to TRBJ1-1; 11 bases are a match to TRBD1. Per the germline V gene, CDR1 is MGHRA and CDR2 is YSYEKL. CDR3 size: 17 residues. The V and J ends lost 4 bases and 4 bases, in that order; junction bases with no gene match: 11. For the CDR3, the DNA is TGCGCCAGCAGCCCAGGGGGGACAGGGGGATGGTTCACTGAAGCTTTCTTT. This codes for CASSPGGTGGWFTEAFF.

This clonotype was recorded many times. The chain uses TRBV4-1 and TRBJ1-1; a possible D gene is TRBD1 (6 bases). The CDR3 extends over 14 amino acids. Trimming pared 5 bases from V and 1 base from J, leaving 11 bases between. Germline CDR1 MGHRA, CDR2 YSYEKL. The CDR3 loop is CASSNLDRNTEAFF. The CDR3 coding sequence is TGCGCCAGCAGCAATTTGGACAGGAACACTGAAGCTTTCTTT.

This clonotype was counted many times. V is TRBV28 and J is TRBJ1-2; a possible D gene is TRBD1 (5 bases). Germline assignment: CDR1 MDHEN and CDR2 SYDVKM. Trimming took 4 bases from V and 2 from J, leaving 14 bases between them. The CDR3 has 15 residues. The CDR3 protein is CASSSGEGFNYGYTF. DNA for the CDR3: TGTGCCAGCAGTTCGGGGGAAGGATTCAACTATGGCTACACCTTC.

This clonotype was found a few times. The chain couples TRBV11-3 to TRBJ2-5; D not resolved. This CDR3 is built from 12 residues. Germline V gene data show CDR1 as SGHNT and CDR2 as YENEEA. Trimming took off 0 bases at V and 5 bases at J, with 4 bases between the two ends. The CDR3 coding sequence is TGTGCCAGCAGCTTAGATGCGGAGACCCAGTACTTC. This translates into CASSLDAETQYF.

The table lists this clonotype with many counts. V usage is TRBV5-6 and J usage is TRBJ2-7; D is possibly TRBD2 (5 bases). Germline V gives CDR1 SGHDT, CDR2 YYEEEE. This CDR3 has 13 amino acids. V lost 4 bases to trimming and J lost 3 bases, with 11 bases between them. CDR3 DNA sequence: TGTGCCAGCAGCCGCCGCGCGGGCTACGAGCAGTACTTC. Amino acids: CASSRRAGYEQYF. The complete variable domain, with remaining parts taken from reference TRBV5-6 and TRBJ2-7, reads DAGVTQSPTHLIKTRGQQVTLRCSPKSGHDTVSWYQQALGQGPQFIFQYYEEEERQRGNFPDRFSGHQFPNYSSELNVNALLLGDSALYLCASSRRAGYEQYFGPGTRLTVT.

The chain uses TRBV12-3 or TRBV12-4 and TRBJ1-1; the D is unclear. The CDR3 extends over 11 amino acids. With 7 bases removed from V and 2 bases from J, the gap between germline ends came to 5 bases. The CDR3 region has the DNA TGTGCCAGCACCAAAAACACTGAAGCTTTCTTT. Translated, it gives CASTKNTEAFF.